This TCR beta chain was sequenced for a study of blood T cell repertoires in COVID-19. Germline CDR1 SNHLY, CDR2 FYNNEI. The CDR3 loop spans 14 amino acids. J was trimmed by 1 base and V by 6 bases; bases with no gene match: 3. Original data processing: Counts of nucleated cells, estimated from reference gene primer amplification, were obtained. Sequencing was performed with immunoSEQ multiplex PCR; in TCRdb, only in-frame clones are kept and a portion is missing. The V and J calls and the clone size are those of that table, but D and trimming were determined from the DNA. The data contain about 300,000 clones, around 87% of them singletons.

The V call is TRBV2, the J call TRBJ2-3, with 8 bases lining up with TRBD2. This clonotype was obtained from a man aged 65 to 79 with acute or convalescent COVID-19. Sequencing used peripheral blood. CDR3 sequence reads: CASSPAGGTDTQYF. CDR3 nucleotide sequence: TGTGCCAGCAGCCCAGCGGGGGGCACAGATACGCAGTATTTT.